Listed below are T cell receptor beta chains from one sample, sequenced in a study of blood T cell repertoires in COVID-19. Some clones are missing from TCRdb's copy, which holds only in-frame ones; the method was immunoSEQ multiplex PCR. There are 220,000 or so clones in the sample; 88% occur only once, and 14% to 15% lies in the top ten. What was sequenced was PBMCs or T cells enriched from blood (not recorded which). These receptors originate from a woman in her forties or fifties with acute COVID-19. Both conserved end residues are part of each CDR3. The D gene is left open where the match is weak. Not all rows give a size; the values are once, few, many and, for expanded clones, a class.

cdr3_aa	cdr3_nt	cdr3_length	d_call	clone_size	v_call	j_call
CALTQTGLPNTEAFF	TGTGCCCTCACCCAAACAGGGCTCCCGAACACTGAAGCTTTCTTT	15	-	-	TRBV28	TRBJ1-1
CASSYQQGAGTGELFF	TGTGCCAGCAGTTACCAACAGGGGGCGGGCACCGGGGAGCTGTTTTTT	16	TRBD1	-	TRBV6-5	TRBJ2-2
CASSSPSGSYEQYF	TGTGCCAGCAGTTCCCCTAGCGGGAGCTACGAGCAGTACTTC	14	TRBD2	-	TRBV6-5	TRBJ2-7
CASSSTGSEQFF	TGTGCCAGTAGTTCCACAGGGAGTGAGCAGTTCTTC	12	-	-	TRBV19	TRBJ2-1
CASSPPGVRETQYF	TGTGCCAGCAGCCCCCCCGGGGTACGAGAGACCCAGTACTTC	14	-	-	TRBV7-2	TRBJ2-5
CASSFPAIDRARYGYTF	TGTGCCAGCAGTTTCCCAGCTATCGACAGGGCCCGCTATGGCTACACCTTC	17	TRBD1	-	TRBV28	TRBJ1-2
CASSFERANIQYF	TGTGCCAGCAGCTTCGAGCGGGCTAACATTCAGTACTTC	13	-	-	TRBV7-2	TRBJ2-4
CASSYRPGAGNTEAFF	TGTGCCAGCAGTTACCGCCCGGGAGCTGGGAACACTGAAGCTTTCTTT	16	-	-	TRBV6-2/TRBV6-3	TRBJ1-1
CASSLLAGRYEQYF	TGTGCCAGCAGCTTACTAGCGGGAAGGTACGAGCAGTACTTC	14	TRBD2	-	TRBV11-1	TRBJ2-7
CASSFSPRGADGYTF	TGTGCCAGCAGTTTTTCCCCACGGGGGGCTGATGGCTACACCTTC	15	-	-	TRBV28	TRBJ1-2
CASSVDPGNTIYF	TGTGCCAGCAGCGTAGATCCGGGGAACACCATATATTTT	13	-	-	TRBV9	TRBJ1-3
CASSQDRSDSLANTEAFF	TGCGCCAGCAGCCAAGATCGTAGTGATTCCTTAGCGAACACTGAAGCTTTCTTT	18	-	-	TRBV4-1	TRBJ1-1
CASSQVPGSETQYF	TGTGCCAGCAGCCAAGTGCCCGGGTCTGAGACCCAGTACTTC	14	-	-	TRBV3-1/TRBV3-2	TRBJ2-5
CASRGFGSGTRNQPQHF	TGTGCCAGCAGGGGTTTCGGAAGCGGGACTAGGAATCAGCCCCAGCATTTT	17	-	-	TRBV28	TRBJ1-5
CASSTTGPDGYTF	TGTGCCAGCAGCACGACAGGGCCGGATGGCTACACCTTC	13	-	-	TRBV21-1	TRBJ1-2
CASRLTAQSDSPLHF	TGTGCCAGCAGGCTGACAGCGCAATCGGATTCACCCCTCCACTTT	15	-	-	TRBV5-5	TRBJ1-6
CATSRDRGAPGELFF	TGTGCCACCAGCAGAGATCGGGGGGCACCCGGGGAGCTGTTTTTT	15	-	-	TRBV15	TRBJ2-2
CAWGGQGGFGKLFF	TGTGCCTGGGGCGGACAGGGAGGATTTGGGAAACTGTTTTTT	14	TRBD1	-	TRBV30	TRBJ1-4
CASSGIADLRGELFF	TGTGCCAGCAGCGGAATAGCGGACCTAAGAGGGGAGCTGTTTTTT	15	-	once	TRBV6-5	TRBJ2-2
CASSPTASYEQYF	TGTGCCAGCAGTCCGACAGCGTCCTACGAGCAGTACTTC	13	-	-	TRBV27	TRBJ2-7
CSVEPWATNTEAFF	TGCAGCGTTGAACCCTGGGCCACGAACACTGAAGCTTTCTTT	14	-	-	TRBV29-1	TRBJ1-1
CASSPQYQETQYF	TGTGCCAGCAGCCCACAGTACCAAGAGACCCAGTACTTC	13	-	-	TRBV5-4	TRBJ2-5
CASSIGRRGPDTQYF	TGTGCCAGTAGTATAGGGCGGAGGGGGCCAGATACGCAGTATTTT	15	-	-	TRBV19	TRBJ2-3
CASSYSKLANTGELFF	TGTGCCAGCAGTTACTCGAAACTCGCGAACACCGGGGAGCTGTTTTTT	16	-	-	TRBV6-5	TRBJ2-2
CASRGTGMDTIYF	TGTGCCAGCAGGGGGACAGGGATGGACACCATATATTTT	13	TRBD1	-	TRBV27	TRBJ1-3
CASSLAPGLAREQYF	TGTGCCAGCAGCCTAGCTCCGGGACTAGCTCGGGAGCAGTACTTC	15	TRBD2	-	TRBV4-2	TRBJ2-7
CASSVAVEHYGYTF	TGTGCCAGCAGCGTAGCTGTAGAGCACTATGGCTACACCTTC	14	-	-	TRBV9	TRBJ1-2
CASSPQGSFGNTIYF	TGTGCCAGCAGCCCCCAGGGTAGTTTTGGAAACACCATATATTTT	15	-	-	TRBV3-1/TRBV3-2	TRBJ1-3
CSVVRGSTEAFF	TGCAGCGTTGTGAGGGGGAGCACTGAAGCTTTCTTT	12	-	-	TRBV29-1	TRBJ1-1
CARATTGGNYGYTF	TGTGCCAGAGCAACGACAGGGGGAAACTATGGCTACACCTTC	14	TRBD1	-	TRBV5-3	TRBJ1-2
CSAFHHQVGYEQYF	TGCAGCGCCTTTCATCATCAGGTAGGCTACGAGCAGTACTTC	14	-	-	TRBV29-1	TRBJ2-7
CASHSQGASYEQYF	TGTGCCAGCCATTCACAGGGGGCGTCTTACGAGCAGTACTTC	14	TRBD1	-	TRBV28	TRBJ2-7
CASSPRQGLEAFF	TGTGCCAGCAGCCCACGACAGGGTCTTGAAGCTTTCTTT	13	TRBD1	-	TRBV9	TRBJ1-1
CASSPTGTGREGYTF	TGTGCCAGCTCCCCCACCGGGACAGGGAGGGAAGGCTACACCTTC	15	TRBD1	-	TRBV18	TRBJ1-2
CASSQADGYEQYF	TGTGCCAGCTCGCAGGCCGATGGCTACGAGCAGTACTTC	13	-	-	TRBV18	TRBJ2-7
CASSPSGVNEQFF	TGTGCCAGCAGCCCCAGCGGGGTCAATGAGCAGTTCTTC	13	TRBD2	-	TRBV9	TRBJ2-1
CASSDYDRAGGELFF	TGTGCCAGCAGTGACTACGACAGGGCGGGCGGGGAGCTGTTTTTT	15	TRBD1	-	TRBV2	TRBJ2-2
CASIRGGGRSNGYTF	TGTGCCAGCATCCGCGGCGGGGGTAGATCGAATGGCTACACCTTC	15	-	few	TRBV6-5	TRBJ1-2
CASSPPGSYNEQFF	TGTGCCAGCAGTCCCCCGGGCTCCTACAATGAGCAGTTCTTC	14	-	-	TRBV28	TRBJ2-1
CASSPSDYPFYEQYF	TGTGCCAGCAGCCCGTCAGATTACCCCTTCTACGAGCAGTACTTC	15	-	-	TRBV4-2	TRBJ2-7
CASSPRVAGITDTQYF	TGTGCCAGCAGCCCCCGAGTAGCGGGGATCACAGATACGCAGTATTTT	16	TRBD2	-	TRBV7-9	TRBJ2-3
CASSGTGSLSEKLFF	TGTGCCAGCAGTGGGACCGGGAGCCTAAGCGAAAAACTGTTTTTT	15	-	-	TRBV28	TRBJ1-4
CASSSRTSGSYNEQFF	TGTGCCAGCAGCTCAAGGACTAGCGGGAGCTACAATGAGCAGTTCTTC	16	TRBD2	-	TRBV3-1/TRBV3-2	TRBJ2-1
CASSGPRTEAFF	TGTGCCAGCAGTGGCCCCCGGACTGAAGCTTTCTTT	12	-	-	TRBV2	TRBJ1-1
CASSSSREQFF	TGTGCCAGCTCATCCTCCCGGGAGCAGTTCTTC	11	-	-	TRBV18	TRBJ2-1
CASSLAPGAPLHF	TGTGCCAGCAGCTTAGCGCCGGGGGCACCCCTCCACTTT	13	-	-	TRBV7-2	TRBJ1-6
CAGGDRGYNEQFF	TGTGCCGGAGGGGACAGGGGATACAATGAGCAGTTCTTC	13	TRBD1	once	TRBV11-2	TRBJ2-1